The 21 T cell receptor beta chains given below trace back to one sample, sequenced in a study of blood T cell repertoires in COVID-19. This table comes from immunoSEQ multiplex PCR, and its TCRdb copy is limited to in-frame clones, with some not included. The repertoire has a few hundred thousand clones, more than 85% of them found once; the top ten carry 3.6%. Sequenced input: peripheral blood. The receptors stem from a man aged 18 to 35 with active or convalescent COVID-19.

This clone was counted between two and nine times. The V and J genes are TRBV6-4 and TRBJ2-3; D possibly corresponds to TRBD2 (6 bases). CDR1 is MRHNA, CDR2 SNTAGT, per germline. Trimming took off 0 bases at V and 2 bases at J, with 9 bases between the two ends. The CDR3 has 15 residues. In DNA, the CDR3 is TGTGCCAGCAGTGACTCCTCGGGGGACACAGATACGCAGTATTTT. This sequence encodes CASSDSSGDTDTQYF.

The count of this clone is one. The CDR3 reads CASSVAARRGTEAFF. CDR3 bases: TGTGCCAGTAGTGTGGCGGCACGCCGCGGGACTGAAGCTTTCTTT. The J gene is TRBJ1-1, the V gene TRBV19; no firm D call. The V gene lost 5 bases and the J gene lost 5 bases, with 18 bases spanning the gap. The CDR3 is 15 amino acids. Germline lookup yields CDR1 LNHDA and CDR2 SQIVND (reference sequence).

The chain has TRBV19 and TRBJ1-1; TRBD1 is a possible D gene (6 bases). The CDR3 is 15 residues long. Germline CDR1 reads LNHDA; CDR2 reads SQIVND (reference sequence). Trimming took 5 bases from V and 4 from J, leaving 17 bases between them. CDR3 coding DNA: TGTGCCAGTAGTTCAGGGGAGACTCGCACCACTGAAGCTTTCTTT. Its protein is CASSSGETRTTEAFF. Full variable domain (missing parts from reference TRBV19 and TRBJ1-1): DGGITQSPKYLFRKEGQNVTLSCEQNLNHDAMYWYRQDPGQGLRLIYYSQIVNDFQKGDIAEGYSVSREKKESFPLTVTSAQKNPTAFYLCASSSGETRTTEAFFGQGTRLTVV.

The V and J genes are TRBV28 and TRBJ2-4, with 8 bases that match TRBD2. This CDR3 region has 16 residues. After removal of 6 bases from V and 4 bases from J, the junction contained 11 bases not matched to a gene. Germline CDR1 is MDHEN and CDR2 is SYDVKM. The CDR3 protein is CASRDSSGTRKNIQYF. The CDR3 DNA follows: TGTGCCAGCAGGGACTCCTCCGGGACTAGGAAAAACATTCAGTACTTC.

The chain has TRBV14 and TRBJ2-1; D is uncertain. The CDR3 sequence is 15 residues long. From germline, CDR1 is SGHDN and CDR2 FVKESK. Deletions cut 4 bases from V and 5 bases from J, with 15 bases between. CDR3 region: CASSRLREINNEQFF. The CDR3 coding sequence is TGTGCCAGCAGCCGATTACGAGAGATTAACAATGAGCAGTTCTTC.

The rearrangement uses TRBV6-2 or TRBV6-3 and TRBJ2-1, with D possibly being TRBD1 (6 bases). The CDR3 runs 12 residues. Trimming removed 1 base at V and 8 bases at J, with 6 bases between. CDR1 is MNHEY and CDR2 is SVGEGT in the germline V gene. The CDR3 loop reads CASSYWGHEQFF. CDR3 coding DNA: TGTGCCAGCAGTTACTGGGGGCATGAGCAGTTCTTC.

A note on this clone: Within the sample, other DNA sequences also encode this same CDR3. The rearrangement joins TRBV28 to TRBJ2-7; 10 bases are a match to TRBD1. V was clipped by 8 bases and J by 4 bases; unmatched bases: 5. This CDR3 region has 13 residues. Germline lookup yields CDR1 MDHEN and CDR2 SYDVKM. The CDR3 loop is CASRSGQGYEQYF. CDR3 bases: TGTGCCAGCCGATCGGGACAGGGGTACGAGCAGTACTTC.

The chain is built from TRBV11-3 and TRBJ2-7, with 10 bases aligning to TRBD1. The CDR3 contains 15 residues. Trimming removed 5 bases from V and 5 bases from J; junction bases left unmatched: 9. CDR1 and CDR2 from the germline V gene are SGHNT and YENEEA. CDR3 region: CASSVDRGRSNEQYF. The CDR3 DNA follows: TGTGCCAGCAGCGTCGACAGGGGGCGAAGCAACGAGCAGTACTTC.

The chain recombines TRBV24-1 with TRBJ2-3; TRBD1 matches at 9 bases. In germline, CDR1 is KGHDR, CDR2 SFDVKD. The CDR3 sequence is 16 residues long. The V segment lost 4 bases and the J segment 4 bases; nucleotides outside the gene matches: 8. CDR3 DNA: TGTGCCACCAGTGACCCCGGGACAGGGCACGCAGATACGCAGTATTTT. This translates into CATSDPGTGHADTQYF.

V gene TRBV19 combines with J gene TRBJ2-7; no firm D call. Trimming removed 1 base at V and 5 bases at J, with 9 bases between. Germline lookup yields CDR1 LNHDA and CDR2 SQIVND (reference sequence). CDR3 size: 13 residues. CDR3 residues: CASSIALVHEQYF. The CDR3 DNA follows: TGTGCCAGTAGTATAGCCCTCGTCCACGAGCAGTACTTC.

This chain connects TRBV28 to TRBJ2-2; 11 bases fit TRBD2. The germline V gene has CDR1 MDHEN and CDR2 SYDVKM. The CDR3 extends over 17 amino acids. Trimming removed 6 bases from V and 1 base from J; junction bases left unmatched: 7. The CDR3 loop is CASRVSGRVMNTGELFF. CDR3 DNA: TGTGCCAGCAGGGTTAGCGGGAGGGTCATGAACACCGGGGAGCTGTTTTTT.

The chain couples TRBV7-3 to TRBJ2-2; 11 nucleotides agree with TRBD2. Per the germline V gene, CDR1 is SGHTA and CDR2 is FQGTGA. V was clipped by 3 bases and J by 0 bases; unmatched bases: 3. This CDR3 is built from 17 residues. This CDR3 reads CASSLLAGGTNTGELFF. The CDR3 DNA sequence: TGTGCCAGCAGCTTGCTAGCGGGGGGCACGAACACCGGGGAGCTGTTTTTT.

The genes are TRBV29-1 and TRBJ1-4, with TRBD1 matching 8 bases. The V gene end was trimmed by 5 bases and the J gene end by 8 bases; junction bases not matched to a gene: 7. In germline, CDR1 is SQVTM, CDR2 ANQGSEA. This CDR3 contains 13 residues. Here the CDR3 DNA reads TGCAGCGTTTGGGGACAGGACGGCGAAAAACTGTTTTTT. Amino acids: CSVWGQDGEKLFF. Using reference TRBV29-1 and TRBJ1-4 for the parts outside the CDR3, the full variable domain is SAVISQKPSRDICQRGTSLTIQCQVDSQVTMMFWYRQQPGQSLTLIATANQGSEATYESGFVIDKFPISRPNLTFSTLTVSNMSPEDSSIYLCSVWGQDGEKLFFGSGTQLSVL.

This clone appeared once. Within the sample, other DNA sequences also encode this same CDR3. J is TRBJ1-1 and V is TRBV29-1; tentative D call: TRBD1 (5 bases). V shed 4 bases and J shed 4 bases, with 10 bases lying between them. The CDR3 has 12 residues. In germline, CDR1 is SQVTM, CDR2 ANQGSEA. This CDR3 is CSVVVGGTEAFF. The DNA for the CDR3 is TGCAGCGTTGTCGTCGGGGGCACTGAAGCTTTCTTT.

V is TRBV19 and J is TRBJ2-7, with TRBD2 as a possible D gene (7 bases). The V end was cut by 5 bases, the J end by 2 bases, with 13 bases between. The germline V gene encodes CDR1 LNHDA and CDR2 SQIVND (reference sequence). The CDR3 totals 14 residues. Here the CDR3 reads CASSRWGGTYEQYF. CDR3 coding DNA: TGTGCCAGTAGTCGGTGGGGGGGCACCTACGAGCAGTACTTC.

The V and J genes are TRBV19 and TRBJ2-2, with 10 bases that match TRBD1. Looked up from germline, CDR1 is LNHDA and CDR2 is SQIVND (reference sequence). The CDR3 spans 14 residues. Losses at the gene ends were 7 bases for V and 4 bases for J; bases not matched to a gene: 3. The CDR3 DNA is TGTGCCAGTAATAGACAGGGGGCCACCGGGGAGCTGTTTTTT. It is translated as CASNRQGATGELFF.

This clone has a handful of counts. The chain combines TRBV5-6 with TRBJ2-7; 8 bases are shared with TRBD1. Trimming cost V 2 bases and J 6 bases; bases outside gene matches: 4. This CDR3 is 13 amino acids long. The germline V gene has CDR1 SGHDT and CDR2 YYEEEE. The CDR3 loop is CASSFTGTGEQYF. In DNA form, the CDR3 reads TGTGCCAGCAGCTTCACAGGGACAGGCGAGCAGTACTTC.

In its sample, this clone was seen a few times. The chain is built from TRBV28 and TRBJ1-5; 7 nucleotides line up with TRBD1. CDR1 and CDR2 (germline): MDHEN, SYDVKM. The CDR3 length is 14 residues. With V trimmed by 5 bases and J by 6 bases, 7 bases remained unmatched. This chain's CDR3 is CASSPGTAGQPQHF. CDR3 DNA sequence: TGTGCCAGCAGTCCCGGGACAGCAGGTCAGCCCCAGCATTTT.

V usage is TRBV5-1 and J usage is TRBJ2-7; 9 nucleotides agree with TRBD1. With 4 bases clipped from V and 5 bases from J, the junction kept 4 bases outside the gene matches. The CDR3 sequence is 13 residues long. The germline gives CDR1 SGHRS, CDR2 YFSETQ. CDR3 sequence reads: CASSGQGLNEQYF. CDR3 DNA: TGCGCCAGCAGCGGACAGGGGCTAAACGAGCAGTACTTC.

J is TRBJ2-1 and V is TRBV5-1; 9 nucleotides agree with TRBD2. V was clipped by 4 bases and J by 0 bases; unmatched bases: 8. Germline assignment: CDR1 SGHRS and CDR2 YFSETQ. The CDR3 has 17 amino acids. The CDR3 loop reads CASSPPLAGSSYNEQFF. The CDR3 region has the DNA TGCGCCAGCAGCCCCCCCCTAGCGGGAAGCTCCTACAATGAGCAGTTCTTC.

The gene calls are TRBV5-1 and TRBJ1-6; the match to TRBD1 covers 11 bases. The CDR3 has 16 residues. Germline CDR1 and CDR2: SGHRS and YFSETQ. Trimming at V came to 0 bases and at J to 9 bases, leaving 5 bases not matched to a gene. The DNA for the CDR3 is TGCGCCAGCAGCTTGGTCGGACAGGGGGCGCGTTCACCCCTCCACTTT. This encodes CASSLVGQGARSPLHF.